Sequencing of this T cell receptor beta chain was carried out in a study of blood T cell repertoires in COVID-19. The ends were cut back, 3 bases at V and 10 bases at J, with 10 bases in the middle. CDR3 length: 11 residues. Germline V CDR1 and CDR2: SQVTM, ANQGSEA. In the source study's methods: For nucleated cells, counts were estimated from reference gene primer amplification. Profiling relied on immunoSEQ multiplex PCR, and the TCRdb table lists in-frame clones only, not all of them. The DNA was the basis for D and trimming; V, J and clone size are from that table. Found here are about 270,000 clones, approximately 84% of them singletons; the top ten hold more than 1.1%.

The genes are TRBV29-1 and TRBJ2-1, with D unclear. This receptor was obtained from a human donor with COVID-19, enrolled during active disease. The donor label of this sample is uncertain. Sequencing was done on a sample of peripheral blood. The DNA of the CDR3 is TGCAGCGTTGACTCCAATCGGGAGCAGTTCTTC. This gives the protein CSVDSNREQFF.